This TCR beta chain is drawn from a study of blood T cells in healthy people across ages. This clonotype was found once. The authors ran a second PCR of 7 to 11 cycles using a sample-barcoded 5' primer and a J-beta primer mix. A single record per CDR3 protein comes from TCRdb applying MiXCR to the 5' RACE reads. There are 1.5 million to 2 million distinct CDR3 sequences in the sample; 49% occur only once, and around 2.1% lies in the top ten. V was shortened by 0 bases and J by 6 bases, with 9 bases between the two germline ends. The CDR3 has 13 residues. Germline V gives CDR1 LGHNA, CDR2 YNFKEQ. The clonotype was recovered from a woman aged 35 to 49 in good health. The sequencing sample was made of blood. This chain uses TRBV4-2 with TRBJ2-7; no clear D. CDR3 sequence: CASSQEAFREQYF. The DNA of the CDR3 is TGTGCCAGCAGCCAAGAGGCGTTCCGCGAGCAGTACTTC.